The 25 T cell receptor beta chains below were found in one sample sequenced in a study of blood T cell repertoires in COVID-19. Assay used: immunoSEQ multiplex PCR; TCRdb lists only in-frame clones, some missing. The sample lists around 130,000 clones, 85% to 90% seen once, with approximately 10% in the top ten. Sequenced material: peripheral blood. Source of these receptors: a woman older than 75 with acute or convalescent COVID-19.

In this sample, this clone turned up a few times. V gene TRBV10-3 combines with J gene TRBJ1-5; D unresolved. Germline V CDR1 and CDR2: ENHRY, SYGVKD. Between the trimmed V and J ends, which lost 6 bases and 0 bases, there was a span of 6 bases. This CDR3 is 13 amino acids long. The CDR3 region has the DNA TGTGCCATCAGCGCGAATAGCAATCAGCCCCAGCATTTT. It specifies CAISANSNQPQHF.

The chain recombines TRBV5-1 with TRBJ2-5, with TRBD2 matching 9 bases. V shed 0 bases and J 2 bases; nucleotides not matched to a gene: 8. There are 17 residues in the CDR3. The germline V gene has CDR1 SGHRS and CDR2 YFSETQ. This chain's CDR3 is CASSLARAGGLQETQYF. CDR3 coding DNA: TGCGCCAGCAGCTTGGCAAGGGCGGGGGGGCTGCAAGAGACCCAGTACTTC.

This sequence joins TRBV9 and TRBJ2-7; 8 bases agree with TRBD1. CDR1 is SGDLS and CDR2 is YYNGEE in the germline V gene. V trimming: 3 bases; J trimming: 5 bases; junction bases outside the gene matches: 10. The CDR3 consists of 15 residues. This CDR3 reads CASSARTGLSHEQYF. CDR3 nucleotides: TGTGCCAGCAGCGCCCGGACAGGGTTGAGTCACGAGCAGTACTTC.

The chain carries TRBV3-1 (or the pseudogene TRBV3-2) and TRBJ2-3; 8 nucleotides line up with TRBD1. The CDR3 has 16 amino acids. The V segment lost 4 bases and the J segment 4 bases; nucleotides outside the gene matches: 10. Germline loops: CDR1 LGHDT, CDR2 YNNKEL (reference sequence). The CDR3 DNA follows: TGTGCCAGCAGCCCCCCGGACAGGGACAAGCCAGATACGCAGTATTTT. As protein: CASSPPDRDKPDTQYF.

The chain links TRBV5-1 to TRBJ1-6, with 9 nucleotides matching TRBD1. The CDR3 spans 18 residues. V lost 0 bases, J lost 0 bases, and 4 bases stayed unmatched. Germline CDR1 and CDR2: SGHRS and YFSETQ. As DNA, the CDR3 is TGCGCCAGCAGCTTGGAAGGACAGGGGAGCTCCTATAATTCACCCCTCCACTTT. It codes for CASSLEGQGSSYNSPLHF.

This chain joins TRBV3-1 (or the pseudogene TRBV3-2) and TRBJ2-1; 8 bases match TRBD2. The CDR3 contains 14 residues. The trim removed 4 bases at V and 7 bases at J, leaving 6 bases unmatched. Germline-derived CDR1 and CDR2 are LGHDT and YNNKEL (reference sequence). CDR3 nucleotides: TGTGCCAGCAGCCTCGGGGGGGCAGGTAATGAGCAGTTCTTC. Residues: CASSLGGAGNEQFF.

The chain combines TRBV5-1 with TRBJ1-1; D is unresolved. CDR1 SGHRS and CDR2 YFSETQ come from the germline V gene. V lost 1 base, J lost 0 bases, and 10 bases lay in between. The CDR3 has 15 amino acids. The CDR3, as DNA: TGCGCCAGCAGCTTGCTAGGACTCATGAACACTGAAGCTTTCTTT. Encoded protein: CASSLLGLMNTEAFF.

This rearrangement joins TRBV19 to TRBJ2-2, with a weak D call TRBD1 (6 bases). The CDR3 sequence is 16 residues long. The V and J ends lost 3 bases and 0 bases respectively, with 11 bases between them. Germline CDR1 reads LNHDA; CDR2 reads SQIVND (reference sequence). The CDR3 DNA reads as TGTGCCAGTAGTATCACGGGACATACGAACACCGGGGAGCTGTTTTTT. It yields the protein CASSITGHTNTGELFF.

The chain employs TRBV30 and TRBJ1-6; 10 positions agree with TRBD1. After removal of 3 bases from V and 5 bases from J, the junction contained 10 bases not matched to a gene. Germline V gene data show CDR1 as GTSNPN and CDR2 as SVGIG (reference sequence). CDR3 length equals 17 residues. CDR3 nucleotide sequence: TGTGCCTGGAGGGGGACAGGGGTATGGGCAAATAATTCACCCCTCCACTTT. Amino acid sequence: CAWRGTGVWANNSPLHF.

The chain employs TRBV12-5 and TRBJ2-1; D is unclear. Per germline, CDR1 LGHNT and CDR2 FRNRAP. V lost 0 bases to trimming and J lost 6 bases, with 9 bases between them. The CDR3 runs 14 residues. This CDR3 reads CASGLVQPSNEQFF. The CDR3, as DNA: TGTGCTAGTGGTTTGGTACAGCCCAGCAATGAGCAGTTCTTC.

V gene TRBV4-1 combines with J gene TRBJ1-3; D unresolved. V was shortened by 0 bases and J by 0 bases, with 18 bases between the two germline ends. Germline CDR1 MGHRA, CDR2 YSYEKL. The CDR3 runs to 19 residues. This CDR3 is CASSQDPYRSLSSGNTIYF. CDR3 sequence (DNA): TGCGCCAGCAGCCAAGATCCCTACAGAAGTCTTAGCTCTGGAAACACCATATATTTT.

A single count supports this clone. The chain links TRBV7-9 to TRBJ1-2, with TRBD1 matching 7 bases. The germline V gene has CDR1 SEHNR and CDR2 FQNEAQ (reference sequence). CDR3 length: 14 amino acids. The junction had 2 bases not matched to a gene; V was cut back by 2 bases and J by 2 bases. The CDR3 region has the DNA TGTGCCAGCAGCTTAAACAGGGGCAACTATGGCTACACCTTC. This codes for CASSLNRGNYGYTF.

This chain connects TRBV30 to TRBJ1-2; D is uncertain. The CDR3 sequence is 13 residues long. Trimming left V 2 bases short and J 9 bases short, with 16 bases between. Germline V gives CDR1 GTSNPN, CDR2 SVGIG (reference sequence). CDR3 loop: CAWSFGQAYSYTF. The CDR3 nucleotides read TGTGCCTGGAGTTTCGGCCAGGCTTATAGCTACACCTTC.

This clone occurred once. The V and J genes are TRBV18 and TRBJ1-2; the match to TRBD1 covers 11 bases. The CDR3 runs 16 residues. CDR1 is KGHSH and CDR2 is LQKENI in the germline V gene. The V gene end was trimmed by 3 bases and the J gene end by 4 bases; junction bases not matched to a gene: 7. Here the CDR3 reads CASSPAGQGELYGYTF. The CDR3 bases are TGTGCCAGCTCACCGGCGGGACAGGGGGAACTCTATGGCTACACCTTC.

The chain carries TRBV29-1 and TRBJ2-7; 7 nucleotides align to TRBD1. This CDR3 has 15 residues. V lost 3 bases, J lost 9 bases, and 17 bases stayed unmatched. The V gene's germline CDR1 is SQVTM and CDR2 ANQGSEA. The CDR3 DNA follows: TGCAGCGTTGAGATCGCGACCCACAGGGGTGGCGTGCAGTACTTC. It yields the protein CSVEIATHRGGVQYF.

This chain uses TRBV2 with TRBJ1-4; D is undetermined. The CDR3 length is 14 residues. CDR1 is SNHLY, CDR2 FYNNEI, per germline. V lost 6 bases to trimming and J lost 0 bases, with 8 bases between them. The chain's CDR3 is CASRRGSTNEKLFF. DNA for the CDR3: TGTGCCAGCAGACGAGGGTCAACTAATGAAAAACTGTTTTTT. Full variable domain (rest looked up from reference TRBV2 and TRBJ1-4): EPEVTQTPSHQVTQMGQEVILRCVPISNHLYFYWYRQILGQKVEFLVSFYNNEISEKSEIFDDQFSVERPDGSNFTLKIRSTKLEDSAMYFCASRRGSTNEKLFFGSGTQLSVL.

The V call is TRBV5-1, the J call TRBJ2-3, with D possibly matching TRBD1 (5 bases). The germline V gene has CDR1 SGHRS and CDR2 YFSETQ. This CDR3 contains 16 residues. Between the trimmed V and J ends, which lost 2 bases and 2 bases, there was a span of 15 bases. The CDR3 region has the DNA TGCGCCAGCAGCTTTTGGGGCAACGTTATCACAGATACGCAGTATTTT. It codes for CASSFWGNVITDTQYF.

The genes are TRBV11-3 and TRBJ2-1; no clear D gene. CDR3 size: 15 residues. Germline V CDR1 and CDR2: SGHNT, YENEEA. V was clipped by 1 base and J by 3 bases, with 10 bases between them. CDR3 DNA: TGTGCCAGCAGCTTAGGTCGGCGGTTCTACAATGAGCAGTTCTTC. It translates to CASSLGRRFYNEQFF.

This chain links TRBV2 with TRBJ1-4; TRBD1 might be the D (5 bases). Trimming left V 8 bases short and J 5 bases short, with 18 bases between. The CDR3 totals 15 residues. CDR1 and CDR2 from the germline V gene are SNHLY and FYNNEI. The CDR3 DNA follows: TGTGCCAGCTTCATTTCGGACATATCAAATGAAAAACTGTTTTTT. Encoded protein: CASFISDISNEKLFF.

The chain joins TRBV7-2 to TRBJ2-2; tentatively, D is TRBD1 (5 bases). The CDR3 contains 17 residues. Germline CDR1 and CDR2: SGHTA and FQGNSA. The V end was cut by 4 bases, the J end by 5 bases, with 20 bases between. Written as DNA, the CDR3 is TGTGCCAGCAGCTCTACCAGGGCAGGGATTAGAACCGGGGAGCTGTTTTTT. It yields the protein CASSSTRAGIRTGELFF.

In this sample, this clone turned up once. The gene calls are TRBV5-1 and TRBJ2-5; 9 nucleotides line up with TRBD2. Losses at the gene ends were 2 bases for V and 3 bases for J; bases not matched to a gene: 2. The germline CDR1 and CDR2 sequences are SGHRS and YFSETQ. This CDR3 region has 14 residues. CDR3 DNA: TGCGCCAGCAGCTTCCGACTAGCGGAAGAGACCCAGTACTTC. Amino acid sequence: CASSFRLAEETQYF.

The V call is TRBV18, the J call TRBJ1-1; TRBD1 agrees at 11 bases. The germline gives CDR1 KGHSH, CDR2 LQKENI. J was trimmed by 11 bases and V by 2 bases; bases with no gene match: 7. The CDR3 runs to 14 residues. The CDR3 loop reads CASSPGQGAVLAFF. The CDR3 DNA reads as TGTGCCAGCTCACCAGGACAGGGGGCGGTTTTGGCTTTCTTT. The full variable domain, in which reference TRBV18 and TRBJ1-1 provide the parts outside the CDR3, is NAGVMQNPRHLVRRRGQEARLRCSPMKGHSHVYWYRQLPEEGLKFMVYLQKENIIDESGMPKERFSAEFPKEGPSILRIQQVVRGDSAAYFCASSPGQGAVLAFFGQGTRLTVV.

The genes are TRBV14 and TRBJ1-4; 9 bases fit TRBD1. The ends lost 0 bases at V and 7 bases at J; junction bases unmatched: 6. The CDR3 has 16 amino acids. Germline CDR1 and CDR2: SGHDN and FVKESK. The CDR3 DNA is TGTGCCAGCAGCCAAGATCGGGGGACAGGGAGTGAAAAACTGTTTTTT. As protein: CASSQDRGTGSEKLFF.

J is TRBJ1-4 and V is TRBV15; D might be TRBD1 (6 bases). Germline V gene data show CDR1 as LNHNV and CDR2 as YYDKDF (reference sequence). Between the trimmed V and J ends, which lost 3 bases and 5 bases, there was a span of 13 bases. CDR3 length: 15 amino acids. The CDR3 loop reads CATSSPGTSNEKLFF. As DNA, the CDR3 is TGTGCCACCAGCAGCCCCGGGACATCAAATGAAAAACTGTTTTTT.

The rearrangement uses TRBV30 and TRBJ1-1; 8 bases line up with TRBD1. V gave up 5 bases and J gave up 7 bases; unmatched junction bases: 9. From germline, CDR1 is GTSNPN and CDR2 SVGIG (reference sequence). The CDR3 totals 13 residues. The CDR3 bases are TGTGCCTGGGCAACAGGGGGATACGGTGAAGCTTTCTTT. Amino acids: CAWATGGYGEAFF.